This TCR beta chain emerged from a study of human T cells and chemical hapten exposure. Looking at the study overall: After 6 days, upper back 0.01% DPC patch tests were scored.

This sample's time point: pre-sensitization, week 0. The sample's treatment: therapeutic diphenylcyclopropenone sensitization with weekly scalp DPC. Germline V gives CDR1 MNHNS, CDR2 SASEGT. The CDR3 is 12 amino acids. V dropped 7 bases and J dropped 4 bases, with 10 bases sitting between them. Library preparation tagged each individual cDNA molecule with a unique molecular identifier. TCRdb redid the calling of the RACE reads with MiXCR, one entry per CDR3 protein. The data contain fewer than 150,000 distinct CDR3 sequences, roughly 14% of them singletons. The source was whole blood, collected in connection with sensitization to the hapten diphenylcyclopropenone (DPC). This rearrangement joins TRBV6-1 to TRBJ2-5; unclear D gene. The receptor's source is a woman aged 18-29 years with alopecia areata. Some clones in this sample may be carry-over from other donors' samples. CDR3 in amino acids: CASTELGETQYF. The CDR3 region has the DNA TGTGCCAGCACCGAGTTGGGAGAGACCCAGTACTTC.